The 20 T cell receptor beta chains presented below share a single source sample, sequenced in a study of cytomegalovirus exposure and HLA in healthy donors. PCR amplification relied on 60 Vbeta primers (plus 13 Jbeta primers). Libraries were prepared by immunoSEQ multiplex PCR; TCRdb keeps only in-frame clonotypes and omits some of them. The repertoire holds 150,000 to 190,000 clones, with roughly 75% as singletons. The material sequenced was PBMCs. All receptors come from a man aged 18 to 29 in good health and CMV-seronegative.

The CDR3 DNA is TGCGCCAGCAGCTTAGGGCTAGCGGGAGTTACCGGGGAGCTGTTTTTT. Amino acids: CASSLGLAGVTGELFF. The chain carries TRBV5-1 and TRBJ2-2; TRBD2 matches 10 bases. J lost 5 bases, V lost 2 bases, and 6 bases had no gene match. The germline V gene has CDR1 SGHRS and CDR2 YFSETQ. This CDR3 is 16 amino acids long.

This clone was picked up a small number of times. The rearrangement joins TRBV30 to TRBJ2-1; D is possibly TRBD2 (7 bases). The CDR3 length is 16 residues. V lost 2 bases and J 3 bases, leaving 17 bases between the germline ends. The germline V gene encodes CDR1 GTSNPN and CDR2 SVGIG (reference sequence). CDR3 in amino acids: CAWSNGGGAGYNEQFF. CDR3 sequence (DNA): TGTGCCTGGAGTAATGGAGGGGGGGCAGGCTACAATGAGCAGTTCTTC.

This rearrangement joins TRBV29-1 to TRBJ2-6; D gene uncertain. Germline V gene sequence: CDR1 SQVTM, CDR2 ANQGSEA. The CDR3 is made up of 15 amino acids. V shed 3 bases and J shed 1 base, with 10 bases lying between them. The CDR3 is CSVDRLQSGANVLTF. The CDR3 DNA is TGCAGCGTTGATCGGTTACAGTCTGGGGCCAACGTCCTGACTTTC.

The chain couples TRBV9 to TRBJ2-7, with 9 bases aligning to TRBD2. Germline CDR1 is SGDLS and CDR2 is YYNGEE. Trimming took 3 bases from V and 5 from J; bases not matched to a gene: 6. This CDR3 is 14 amino acids long. As DNA, the CDR3 is TGTGCCAGCAGCGCTAGCGGGAAAGGGGACGAGCAGTACTTC. Translating gives CASSASGKGDEQYF.

The V and J genes are TRBV30 and TRBJ1-1; TRBD1 aligns across 8 bases. Germline V lookup: CDR1 GTSNPN, CDR2 SVGIG (reference sequence). The CDR3 is 13 amino acids. Trimming cost V 1 base and J 4 bases; bases outside gene matches: 2. For the CDR3, the DNA is TGTGCCTGGAGTGGCAGGGGGCGCACTGAAGCTTTCTTT. Protein sequence: CAWSGRGRTEAFF.

The chain links TRBV29-1 to TRBJ2-5; TRBD2 might be the D (6 bases). V was clipped by 4 bases and J by 1 base, with 16 bases between them. Germline V gives CDR1 SQVTM, CDR2 ANQGSEA. CDR3 length: 15 amino acids. CDR3 sequence reads: CSVGAAGRFQETQYF. CDR3 nucleotides: TGCAGCGTTGGGGCGGCAGGGAGGTTCCAAGAGACCCAGTACTTC.

This clone showed up just once. This chain connects TRBV2 to TRBJ2-7, with 7 nucleotides matching TRBD1. The CDR3 length is 15 residues. Trimming took 4 bases from V and 3 from J; bases not matched to a gene: 9. Germline V gene data show CDR1 as SNHLY and CDR2 as FYNNEI. CDR3 DNA sequence: TGTGCCAGCAGTGGACCGGGACAGCCATACTACGAGCAGTACTTC. This sequence encodes CASSGPGQPYYEQYF.

J is TRBJ2-2 and V is TRBV6-4, with D perhaps matching TRBD1 (7 bases). Germline CDR1 is MRHNA and CDR2 is SNTAGT. Between the trimmed V and J ends, which lost 3 bases and 4 bases, there was a span of 12 bases. The CDR3 is 15 amino acids. The CDR3 here is CASSERQGGTGELFF. The CDR3 nucleotides read TGTGCCAGCAGTGAGAGGCAGGGGGGCACCGGGGAGCTGTTTTTT.

The V and J genes are TRBV6-5 and TRBJ1-1; TRBD1 agrees at 8 bases. CDR3 length: 15 residues. V shed 6 bases and J 4 bases; nucleotides not matched to a gene: 10. Germline CDR1 reads MNHEY; CDR2 reads SVGAGI. CDR3 residues: CASSLGQGVRTEAFF. The CDR3 region has the DNA TGTGCCAGCAGCCTCGGACAGGGTGTGCGCACTGAAGCTTTCTTT.

This clone has just a few counts. The gene calls are TRBV9 and TRBJ2-7; TRBD2 agrees at 7 bases. Trimming at V came to 0 bases and at J to 6 bases, leaving 12 bases not matched to a gene. CDR1 and CDR2 (germline): SGDLS, YYNGEE. This CDR3 comprises 16 residues. CDR3 protein: CASSVGESGARGEQYF. The CDR3 coding sequence is TGTGCCAGCAGCGTAGGGGAAAGCGGGGCCCGGGGCGAGCAGTACTTC.

This chain joins TRBV29-1 and TRBJ1-2; D is unresolved. V was shortened by 4 bases and J by 0 bases, with 12 bases between the two germline ends. CDR3 size: 14 residues. Germline V gene data show CDR1 as SQVTM and CDR2 as ANQGSEA. The CDR3 sequence: CSVGEQMTNYGYTF. For the CDR3, the DNA is TGCAGCGTTGGGGAGCAGATGACTAACTATGGCTACACCTTC.

The chain is built from TRBV28 and TRBJ2-7; possibly TRBD2 for D (5 bases). V lost 2 bases and J lost 3, with 8 bases in between. Germline values: CDR1 MDHEN, CDR2 SYDVKM. The CDR3 covers 13 residues. CDR3 amino acids: CASSLGRGYEQYF. The DNA for the CDR3 is TGTGCCAGCAGTTTAGGACGGGGCTACGAGCAGTACTTC.

The V call is TRBV4-2, the J call TRBJ2-7, with D possibly TRBD2 on 6 matching bases. This CDR3 contains 14 residues. V lost 6 bases, J lost 2 bases, and 14 bases lay in between. CDR1 is LGHNA and CDR2 is YNFKEQ in the germline V gene. CDR3 nucleotides: TGTGCCAGCAGGGGAGATGGGGAGGCCTACGAGCAGTACTTC. The encoded protein is CASRGDGEAYEQYF.

This clone was counted between two and nine times. The rearrangement links TRBV5-1 to TRBJ1-1, with no clear D. V was pared by 3 bases and J by 8 bases, with 14 bases between. Per germline, CDR1 SGHRS and CDR2 YFSETQ. The CDR3 contains 13 residues. The CDR3 region has the DNA TGCGCCAGCAGCTGGACCCGAGAGGGCGAAGCTTTCTTT. Translating gives CASSWTREGEAFF. Supplemented by reference TRBV5-1 and TRBJ1-1, the full variable domain reads KAGVTQTPRYLIKTRGQQVTLSCSPISGHRSVSWYQQTPGQGLQFLFEYFSETQRNKGNFPGRFSGRQFSNSRSEMNVSTLELGDSALYLCASSWTREGEAFFGQGTRLTVV.

This clone was detected a few times. The chain uses TRBV4-3 and TRBJ1-6; D is undetermined. CDR1 LGHNA and CDR2 YSLEER come from the germline V gene. The germline V and J ends were trimmed by 0 bases and 5 bases, with 2 bases remaining between them. This CDR3 has 13 amino acids. The CDR3 protein is CASSQDNNSPLHF. CDR3 DNA sequence: TGCGCCAGCAGCCAAGATAATAATTCACCCCTCCACTTT.

This chain joins TRBV27 and TRBJ2-7, with 8 bases matching TRBD2. CDR3 length equals 13 residues. Trimming cost V 5 bases and J 2 bases; bases outside gene matches: 2. Germline V gene sequence: CDR1 MNHEY, CDR2 SMNVEV (reference sequence). The CDR3 region has the DNA TGTGCCAGCAGTCCCGGGAGGGCCTACGAGCAGTACTTC. Its translation is CASSPGRAYEQYF.

The V gene is TRBV30, the J gene TRBJ2-6; D remains ambiguous. This CDR3 contains 16 residues. Per the germline V gene, CDR1 is GTSNPN and CDR2 is SVGIG (reference sequence). Deletions cut 4 bases from V and 4 bases from J, with 17 bases between. The CDR3 bases are TGTGCCTGGACACCCTTGACACGTCTCGGGGCCAACGTCCTGACTTTC. The encoded protein is CAWTPLTRLGANVLTF.

V and J are TRBV28 and TRBJ2-7; 11 bases map to TRBD1. The junction had 6 bases not matched to a gene; V was cut back by 5 bases and J by 6 bases. This CDR3 region has 14 residues. Germline V lookup: CDR1 MDHEN, CDR2 SYDVKM. This CDR3 reads CASSPAGTGGEQYF. CDR3 nucleotides: TGTGCCAGCAGTCCCGCCGGGACAGGGGGCGAGCAGTACTTC.

The gene calls are TRBV5-6 and TRBJ1-2, with D possibly TRBD1 on 5 matching bases. CDR1 and CDR2 (germline): SGHDT, YYEEEE. This CDR3 region has 11 residues. V lost 0 bases, J lost 13 bases, and 10 bases lay in between. The CDR3 DNA reads as TGTGCCAGCAGCTTGGAACAGGATATCACCTTC. Its translation: CASSLEQDITF.

The V gene is TRBV6-6, the J gene TRBJ2-3; TRBD2 matches at 8 bases. There are 14 residues in the CDR3. Germline V gives CDR1 MNHNY, CDR2 SVGAGI (reference sequence). Trimming cost V 6 bases and J 2 bases; bases outside gene matches: 4. The CDR3 DNA reads as TGTGCCAGCAGGGAACTAGCGGACACAGATACGCAGTATTTT. Its protein product is CASRELADTDTQYF.